This T cell receptor beta chain was observed in a study of cytomegalovirus exposure and HLA in healthy donors. Study results and caveats: The study labeled more than 150 TCR beta chains cytomegalovirus-associated. Confirmation was obtained in vitro that a few CMV-associated chains are specific for CMV antigens.

This clone was counted a single time. The antigen is not known. Clones were read by immunoSEQ multiplex PCR, and TCRdb kept only the in-frame ones, dropping some. The data contain over 85,000 clones, about 92% of them singletons. With V trimmed by 3 bases and J by 6 bases, 9 bases remained unmatched. This CDR3 contains 16 residues. Germline V gene data show CDR1 as SEHNR and CDR2 as FQNEAQ (reference sequence). The chain recombines TRBV7-9 with TRBJ2-1, with TRBD1 identical over 9 bases. The sequenced material came from PBMCs. The TCR sequence derives from a woman younger than 35 in good health and CMV-seronegative. The CDR3 loop is CASSFQSGTGRNEQFF. For the CDR3, the DNA is TGTGCCAGCAGCTTTCAGTCCGGGACAGGGCGCAATGAGCAGTTCTTC.